This T cell receptor (beta chain) was sequenced for a study of CD8 T cells in ankylosing spondylitis. This clonotype was counted a few times. Its target is not known. CDR3 length equals 12 residues. Trimming took 7 bases from V and 10 from J, leaving 11 bases between them. As the method for making TCR beta libraries, quantitative 5'-RACE with molecular barcodes was used. TCRdb ran MiXCR on the 5' RACE reads and lists one entry per CDR3 protein. This sample has 250,000 to 350,000 distinct CDR3 sequences, with 6.5% to 10% found just once. Study-level findings and limits: Roughly eight highly homologous variants made up a TCR beta motif that seemed to typify ankylosing spondylitis blood.

Material: blood, either unsorted or a sorted T cell fraction (not recorded which). The J gene is TRBJ1-6, the V gene TRBV12-3 or TRBV12-4; weak D call: TRBD1 (6 bases). This receptor was identified in a male donor with ankylosing spondylitis. This CDR3 reads CASTQGLSPLHF. The CDR3, as DNA: TGTGCCAGCACCCAGGGGTTGTCACCCCTCCACTTT.